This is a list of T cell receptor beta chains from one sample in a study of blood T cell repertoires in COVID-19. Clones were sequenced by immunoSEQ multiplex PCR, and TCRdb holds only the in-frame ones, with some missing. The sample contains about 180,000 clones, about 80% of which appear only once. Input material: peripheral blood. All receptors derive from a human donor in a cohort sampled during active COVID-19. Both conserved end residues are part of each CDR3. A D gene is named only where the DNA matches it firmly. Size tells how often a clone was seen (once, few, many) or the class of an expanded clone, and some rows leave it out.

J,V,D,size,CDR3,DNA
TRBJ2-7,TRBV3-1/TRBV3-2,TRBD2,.,CASSQELGGMEYF,TGTGCCAGCAGCCAAGAACTGGGGGGGATGGAGTACTTC
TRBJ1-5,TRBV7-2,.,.,CASSLTEGGNQPQHF,TGTGCCAGCAGCTTAACTGAAGGGGGCAATCAGCCCCAGCATTTT
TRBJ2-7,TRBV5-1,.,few,CASSKGQTYEQYF,TGCGCCAGCAGTAAAGGACAGACCTACGAGCAGTACTTC
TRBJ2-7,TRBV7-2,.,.,CASSLVAKSSYEQYF,TGTGCCAGCAGCTTAGTAGCAAAGAGCTCCTACGAGCAGTACTTC
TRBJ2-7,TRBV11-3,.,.,CASSLDFSEQYF,TGTGCCAGCAGCTTGGACTTTTCCGAGCAGTACTTC
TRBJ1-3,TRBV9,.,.,CASSPDDRGNTIYF,TGTGCCAGCAGCCCGGACGACAGGGGAAACACCATATATTTT
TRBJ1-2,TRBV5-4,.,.,CASSAKDGGYGYTF,TGTGCCAGCAGCGCAAAAGACGGAGGCTATGGCTACACCTTC
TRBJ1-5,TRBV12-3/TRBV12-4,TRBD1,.,CATLGQAGQPQHF,TGTGCCACCCTAGGACAGGCCGGTCAGCCCCAGCATTTT
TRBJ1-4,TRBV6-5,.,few,CASKRLNEKLFF,TGTGCCTCCAAGAGGCTTAATGAAAAACTGTTTTTT
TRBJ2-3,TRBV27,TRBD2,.,CASSHERTSVTDTQYF,TGTGCCAGCAGTCACGAGCGGACTAGCGTCACAGATACGCAGTATTTT
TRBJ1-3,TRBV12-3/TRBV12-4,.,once,CASSSVAGNTIYF,TGTGCCAGCAGTTCGGTCGCTGGAAACACCATATATTTT
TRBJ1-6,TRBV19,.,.,CASSIVGQLNSPLHF,TGTGCCAGTAGTATAGTCGGACAGCTCAATTCACCCCTCCACTTT
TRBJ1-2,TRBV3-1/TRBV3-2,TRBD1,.,CASSQGTGFGYTF,TGTGCCAGCAGCCAAGGGACAGGGTTTGGCTACACCTTC
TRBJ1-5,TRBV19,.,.,CASSHRTVGQPQHF,TGTGCCAGTAGTCATCGGACAGTCGGGCAGCCCCAGCATTTT
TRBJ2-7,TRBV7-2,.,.,CASSPPPAAYEQYF,TGTGCCAGCAGCCCTCCCCCAGCGGCCTACGAGCAGTACTTC